Given below is one T cell receptor (beta chain) in context. The trim removed 3 bases at V and 4 bases at J, leaving 9 bases unmatched. Germline CDR1 reads SGDLS; CDR2 reads YYNGEE. The CDR3 is made up of 15 amino acids. This entry belongs to a study of T cell responses to AZD1222 COVID-19 vaccine. Assay: immunoSEQ multiplex PCR; the TCRdb copy retains only in-frame clones and omits some. This table has approximately 65,000 clones, around 80% appearing once. The rearrangement uses TRBV9 and TRBJ2-7, with TRBD1 matching over 8 bases. The receptor's source is an adult in good health. The material sequenced was peripheral blood, taken on day 0 of AZD1222 vaccination. The CDR3 is CASSGQGLGPYEQYF. The CDR3 region has the DNA TGTGCCAGCAGCGGACAGGGGTTAGGCCCTTACGAGCAGTACTTC.